The sample holds many counts of the clone carrying this TCR beta chain. Relative to the germline gene, one junction end is altered; a read error may explain this. CDR3 size: 14 residues. The germline V gene has CDR1 MNHNS and CDR2 SASEGT. The source of the sample is a study of breast tumors, draining lymph nodes, adjacent tissues. Breast cancer patients provided tissue from their axillary draining lymph nodes. TCRdb called the multiplex PCR reads again in MiXCR, with one record for every CDR3 protein. The sample gives about 180,000 distinct CDR3 sequences, about 33% of which show up once; roughly 3.8% is in the top ten.

What was sequenced was axillary lymph node tissue. V gene TRBV6-1 combines with J gene TRBJ2-7; 10 nucleotides agree with TRBD1. This receptor was taken from a female donor with breast cancer. Some clones in this sample may be carry-over from other donors' samples. The DNA of the CDR3 is TGTGCGAGCAGTGACACGGACAGGGGGTACGAGCAGTACTTC. Translating it yields CASSDTDRGYEQYF.